The T cell receptor beta chain under discussion was sequenced for a study of blood T cell repertoires in COVID-19 (dated by TCRdb to 2019 to 2021). With regard to the full study: Samples from collaborators originated in the United States, Italy and Spain and spanned both the acute and convalescent phases of COVID-19. A freely available public database, intended as a resource for researchers studying the immune response to SARS-CoV-2, is where the repertoires were released. Where available, HLA class I and class II types were taken from metadata supplied by the sample provider and were not determined by assay-based typing. The material from the prospective study consisted of cDNA or gDNA derived from T cells, B-cell-depleted T cells, or PBMCs. Samples came from the ongoing ImmuneRACE study (first 160 participants) plus 1,254 subjects from 6 global collaborators. Sample metadata almost always included a de-identified subject ID, COVID-19 status, age in years and sex. Deeply sampled blood TCRbeta repertoires from subjects exposed to, actively infected with, or recovered from COVID-19 were included in the dataset.

About this clone: Its binding antigen is unknown. The record has no base qualities; no much larger clone is one base away.

What the work shows at the level of the full study, not this receptor alone: How much clinical and demographic metadata was included differed by source and by participant, and the metadata was provided uncurated.

TCRbeta CDR3 regions were amplified from genomic DNA using the immunoSEQ Assay, a bias-controlled multiplex PCR. Concerning the study's data processing: Nucleated cell counts per sample were estimated from amplification of reference gene primers within the assay. To quantify the absolute abundance of each unique TCRbeta CDR3 rearrangement, sequence reads were collapsed and filtered. Productive Simpson clonality was computed per sample as the square root of Simpson's diversity index over productive rearrangements. TCRdb took this table from immuneACCESS and kept in-frame rearrangements with V and J called. Such tables lack part of the clones; where checked against another copy, unresolved V genes explain under half of the gap, and the rest is unexplained. V, J and clone size reflect that table, while D and trimming were determined from the DNA. In this sample the table shows about 300,000 clones, over 75% of which occur a single time. 10% to 15% of the sample goes to the ten largest clones.

Collaborating institutions collected whole blood in K2EDTA tubes following their own protocols. Collaborator samples were shipped for TCRbeta analysis as frozen whole blood, isolated PBMCs, or DNA extracted from either sample type. V lost 2 bases and J lost 7 bases, and the count of bases not matched to a germline gene is 4. The CDR3 holds 15 amino acids from the cysteine to the phenylalanine. Solely the CDR3 DNA is kept, with 45 bases framed from the first base. CDR1 and CDR2 were assigned from the germline V gene (reference sequence) as SGHKS and YYEKEE. The chain is made from TRBV5-5 and TRBJ2-2, and TRBD2 aligns with 11 junction nucleotides. Sequenced sample: peripheral blood. The TCR was taken from a human donor in a cohort sampled during active COVID-19. The DNA is TGTGCCAGCAGCTTTAGCGGGAGGGCATACGGGGAGCTGTTTTTT. Translated, this is CASSFSGRAYGELFF.